This TCR beta chain was identified in a study of control samples from healthy donors and cancer patients. Libraries were prepared by immunoSEQ multiplex PCR; TCRdb keeps only in-frame clonotypes and omits some of them. The table shows about 130,000 clones, with just over 90% occurring only once. This clone occurred a few times. The germline V gene has CDR1 LNHDA and CDR2 SQIVND (reference sequence). There are 13 residues in the CDR3. V shed 4 bases and J shed 2 bases, with 8 bases lying between them. The sequence was collected from a man aged 45-65 years with head and neck cancer. The genes are TRBV19 and TRBJ1-2, with D unclear. Sequencing was done on a sample of PBMCs. In DNA form, the CDR3 reads TGTGCCAGTAGTACCCTATCGAACTATGGCTACACCTTC. Translated: CASSTLSNYGYTF.